The 12 T cell receptor beta chains presented below share a single source sample, sequenced in a study of T-cell reconstitution after alpha-beta-depleted transplantation in children. Molecular barcoding with unique molecular identifiers was used for the TCRbeta library. TCRdb reanalysed the PCR reads using MiXCR and keeps one entry per CDR3 protein. Seen here are 250,000 to 300,000 distinct CDR3 sequences, around 10% observed once, and the top ten hold approximately 7.6%. Sample: PBMCs, taken before TCRalphabeta/CD19-depleted stem cell transplant. Every receptor here comes from a boy in the first two years of life with acute myeloid leukemia, due to receive a stem cell transplant.

This clonotype was seen ten or more times. The chain uses TRBV2 and TRBJ2-1; TRBD1 matches 12 bases. With 6 bases clipped from V and 8 bases from J, the junction kept 5 bases outside the gene matches. Germline-derived CDR1 and CDR2 are SNHLY and FYNNEI. This CDR3 has 14 amino acids. The CDR3, as DNA: TGTGCCAGCAGAACCGGGACAGGGGGCGATGAGCAGTTCTTC. Protein: CASRTGTGGDEQFF.

This clonotype appeared many times. CDR3: CASSQGSSGREETQYF. CDR3 bases: TGCGCCAGCAGCCAAGGGTCCAGCGGGAGGGAGGAGACCCAGTACTTC. This chain links TRBV4-3 with TRBJ2-5, with 10 bases matching TRBD2. CDR3 size: 16 residues. With V trimmed by 1 base and J by 5 bases, 7 bases remained unmatched. Germline CDR1 LGHNA, CDR2 YSLEER.

The CDR3 loop reads CASSPARREVPIYNEQFF. The CDR3 DNA follows: TGTGCCAGCAGCCCAGCCCGTCGCGAGGTCCCAATCTACAATGAGCAGTTCTTC. The rearrangement joins TRBV11-2 to TRBJ2-1; D not certain. CDR1 and CDR2 (germline): SGHAT, FQNNGV. V was shortened by 5 bases and J by 3 bases, with 23 bases between the two germline ends. The CDR3 is made up of 18 amino acids.

About this clonotype: Given a much more abundant clone one base away, this may be a read error. The CDR3 does not close with the conserved phenylalanine or tryptophan, likely indicating a read error. This chain links TRBV29-1 with TRBJ2-5, with 8 positions matching TRBD1. The CDR3 has 13 residues. Germline V gene sequence: CDR1 SQVTM, CDR2 ANQGSEA. V dropped 5 bases and J dropped 4; count of bases not matched to a gene: 6. This CDR3 reads CSVPDRGRETQYY. DNA of the CDR3: TGCAGCGTTCCCGACAGGGGACGAGAGACCCAGTACTAC.

This clonotype was observed at least ten times. The chain has TRBV29-1 and TRBJ1-2, with a weak D call TRBD1 (6 bases). Germline loops: CDR1 SQVTM, CDR2 ANQGSEA. V lost 5 bases and J lost 7, with 17 bases in between. This CDR3 region has 13 residues. CDR3 DNA: TGCAGCGTTTTGACAGGCTATATCTCTGGCTACACCTTC. It codes for CSVLTGYISGYTF.

The sample holds a few counts of this clonotype. V gene TRBV2 combines with J gene TRBJ2-2; unclear D gene. CDR1 SNHLY and CDR2 FYNNEI come from the germline V gene. The V and J ends lost 0 bases and 4 bases respectively, with 9 bases between them. The CDR3 length is 15 residues. CDR3 region: CASSEALRGTGELFF. The CDR3, as DNA: TGTGCCAGCAGTGAAGCTCTCCGAGGCACCGGGGAGCTGTTTTTT.

The rearrangement links TRBV18 to TRBJ1-2; D is unresolved. The CDR3 is 15 residues long. Trimming took off 1 base at V and 8 bases at J, with 17 bases between the two ends. Germline V gives CDR1 KGHSH, CDR2 LQKENI. The CDR3, as DNA: TGTGCCAGCTCACCACTAAGTTATGAAGGCCTGGGCTACACCTTC. As protein: CASSPLSYEGLGYTF.

At least ten counts were recorded for this clonotype. V is TRBV27 and J is TRBJ2-7; no definite D call. V was clipped by 2 bases and J by 4 bases, with 21 bases between them. The germline gives CDR1 MNHEY, CDR2 SMNVEV (reference sequence). The CDR3 sequence is 17 residues long. The CDR3 protein is CASSLKPPGIPRYEQYF. CDR3 nucleotide sequence: TGTGCCAGCAGTTTAAAACCTCCGGGCATCCCTCGGTACGAGCAGTACTTC.

This clonotype was found a few times. This CDR3 is CASSSPDRRGEQFF. In DNA, the CDR3 is TGTGCCAGCAGTAGCCCGGACAGGAGAGGTGAGCAGTTCTTC. This rearrangement joins TRBV28 to TRBJ2-1, with 7 bases that match TRBD1. In germline, CDR1 is MDHEN, CDR2 SYDVKM. Trimming cost V 5 bases and J 9 bases; bases outside gene matches: 10. The CDR3 totals 14 residues. Full variable domain (remainder filled in from reference TRBV28 and TRBJ2-1): DVKVTQSSRYLVKRTGEKVFLECVQDMDHENMFWYRQDPGLGLRLIYFSYDVKMKEKGDIPEGYSVSREKKERFSLILESASTNQTSMYLCASSSPDRRGEQFFGPGTRLTVL.

This clonotype came up many times. The rearrangement links TRBV3-1 to TRBJ2-3; D unresolved. Trimming took off 3 bases at V and 2 bases at J, with 15 bases between the two ends. Looked up from germline, CDR1 is LGHDT and CDR2 is YNNKEL (reference sequence). CDR3 length: 16 residues. CDR3 coding DNA: TGTGCCAGCAGCCACCCCCAGGAACCCTTCACAGATACGCAGTATTTT. Amino acid sequence: CASSHPQEPFTDTQYF.

This clonotype came up many times. This chain joins TRBV28 and TRBJ1-1; the D is unclear. Germline loops: CDR1 MDHEN, CDR2 SYDVKM. V lost 7 bases to trimming and J lost 3 bases, with 15 bases between them. The CDR3 is 14 residues long. Written as DNA, the CDR3 is TGTGCCAGCACCCTACAGAACGGGCACACTGAAGCTTTCTTT. This codes for CASTLQNGHTEAFF.

This chain connects TRBV30 to TRBJ2-3, with D unclear. V was trimmed by 4 bases and J by 1 base, leaving 9 bases between them. The germline CDR1 and CDR2 sequences are GTSNPN and SVGIG (reference sequence). CDR3 length equals 13 residues. The CDR3 loop reads CAWNRDGTDTQYF. The CDR3 DNA reads as TGTGCCTGGAATCGAGACGGCACAGATACGCAGTATTTT.